The 25 T cell receptor beta chains presented below share a single source sample, sequenced in a study of T cell repertoires in cytomegalovirus infection (dated by TCRdb to about 2019). Sequencing took place on an Illumina HiSeq 1500. TCRdb cleaned the public reads at Q25 with fastp, built clones with MiXCR and kept in-frame beta chains. When rows share a CDR3 protein, they turn into one entry using the most common DNA and genes. Within this sample are hundreds of thousands of distinct CDR3 sequences, with approximately 24% of them counted one time only. Around 7.6% of the sample rests with the top ten. The source material was CD8+ T cells from PBMCs. Receptor source: a human donor in good health (CMV status not recorded). Some clones in this sample may be carry-over from other donors' samples.

This clonotype was counted a few times. Mismatch with germline at one junction end may stem from a read error. The chain recombines TRBV13 with TRBJ2-2; D ambiguous. The CDR3 totals 14 residues. Germline V gene data show CDR1 as PRHDT and CDR2 as FYEKMQ (reference sequence). The CDR3 region is CASSLKLNSGELFF. The CDR3 region has the DNA TGTGCCAGCAGCTTAAAACTGAACTCCGGGGAGCTGTTTTTT.

This clonotype was counted a few times. This chain connects TRBV14 to TRBJ1-4; D uncertain. Germline V lookup: CDR1 SGHDN, CDR2 FVKESK. The V gene lost 2 bases and the J gene lost 4 bases, with 11 bases spanning the gap. This CDR3 region has 15 residues. The CDR3 coding sequence is TGTGCCAGCAGCCAAACCAGAGAGCTTAATGAAAAACTGTTTTTT. Its protein product is CASSQTRELNEKLFF.

This chain uses TRBV29-1 with TRBJ2-7, with TRBD2 identical over 7 bases. CDR3 length: 15 amino acids. Germline V CDR1 and CDR2: SQVTM, ANQGSEA. V shed 4 bases, J shed 0 bases, and the junction held 9 bases outside the gene matches. CDR3 bases: TGCAGCGTTGTTGGGAGGGACCCGAGCTCCTACGAGCAGTACTTC. Translating gives CSVVGRDPSSYEQYF.

The chain carries TRBV27 and TRBJ2-1, with 8 positions matching TRBD2. The germline gives CDR1 MNHEY, CDR2 SMNVEV (reference sequence). The CDR3 has 15 residues. V was pared by 6 bases and J by 9 bases, with 13 bases of the junction left unmatched. The CDR3 sequence: CASSFSGAILSEQFF. The DNA of the CDR3 is TGTGCCAGCAGCTTTAGCGGGGCCATTTTATCTGAGCAGTTCTTC.

This chain links TRBV6-6 with TRBJ1-6; TRBD1 matches at 7 bases. The CDR3 has 15 residues. Germline loops: CDR1 MNHNY, CDR2 SVGAGI (reference sequence). The V and J ends lost 6 bases and 3 bases, in that order; junction bases with no gene match: 5. The CDR3 protein is CASRQGRNYNSPLHF. The CDR3 DNA reads as TGTGCCAGCAGACAGGGGCGCAACTATAATTCACCCCTCCACTTT.

The chain links TRBV6-2 or TRBV6-3 to TRBJ2-7; D may be TRBD1 (6 bases). The V and J ends lost 0 bases and 6 bases respectively, with 15 bases between them. The CDR3 length is 15 residues. In germline, CDR1 is MNHEY, CDR2 SVGEGT. The CDR3 nucleotides read TGTGCCAGCAGTTACTCAAGGGGGATTGGGAGCGAGCAGTACGTC. Protein sequence: CASSYSRGIGSEQYV.

Here the CDR3 DNA reads TGTGCCAGCGGGCCCAGGGGAGGGACCAACGTCCTGACTTTC. This encodes CASGPRGGTNVLTF. The rearrangement joins TRBV7-6 to TRBJ2-6, with a possible D match to TRBD2 (7 bases). The germline V and J ends were trimmed by 8 bases and 8 bases, with 16 bases remaining between them. CDR3 length equals 14 residues. From germline, CDR1 is SGHVS and CDR2 FNYEAQ.

This clonotype has at least ten counts. The J gene is TRBJ2-6, the V gene TRBV7-6; D ambiguous. V lost 3 bases and J lost 2, with 5 bases in between. The CDR3 has 14 residues. Germline V gives CDR1 SGHVS, CDR2 FNYEAQ. Here the CDR3 DNA reads TGTGCCAGCAGCTTTAAGGCTGGGGCCAACGTCCTGACTTTC. Its translation is CASSFKAGANVLTF.

The gene calls are TRBV7-8 and TRBJ2-1; 13 nucleotides agree with TRBD2. The CDR3 extends over 16 amino acids. Germline V gene data show CDR1 as SGHVS and CDR2 as FQNEAQ. The V gene end was trimmed by 2 bases and the J gene end by 9 bases; junction bases not matched to a gene: 7. CDR3 residues: CASSLTSGGANREQFF. In DNA, the CDR3 is TGTGCCAGCAGCTTAACTAGCGGGGGGGCCAATCGTGAGCAGTTCTTC.

The V and J genes are TRBV13 and TRBJ1-3; a possible D gene is TRBD1 (5 bases). The CDR3 loop spans 15 amino acids. V gave up 0 bases and J gave up 4 bases, with 10 bases separating them. Germline lookup yields CDR1 PRHDT and CDR2 FYEKMQ (reference sequence). The CDR3 region is CASSLGPGDGNTIYF. The CDR3 DNA sequence: TGTGCCAGCAGCTTAGGCCCGGGGGACGGAAACACCATATATTTT. Full variable domain (missing parts from reference TRBV13 and TRBJ1-3): AAGVIQSPRHLIKEKRETATLKCYPIPRHDTVYWYQQGPGQDPQFLISFYEKMQSDKGSIPDRFSAQQFSDYHSELNMSSLELGDSALYFCASSLGPGDGNTIYFGEGSWLTVV.

The V and J genes are TRBV6-2 or TRBV6-3 and TRBJ2-5, with 12 bases that match TRBD2. The trim removed 6 bases at V and 2 bases at J, leaving 13 bases unmatched. Germline V gene sequence: CDR1 MNHEY, CDR2 SVGEGT. The CDR3 contains 18 residues. The chain's CDR3 is CASSYAGLAGTLQETQYF. CDR3 DNA: TGTGCCAGCAGCTATGCTGGACTAGCGGGGACCTTGCAAGAGACCCAGTACTTC.

Ten or more counts support this clonotype. V and J are TRBV7-8 and TRBJ1-6; D remains ambiguous. V was pared by 1 base and J by 6 bases, with 10 bases between. This CDR3 has 15 amino acids. Per germline, CDR1 SGHVS and CDR2 FQNEAQ. CDR3 amino acids: CASSLETTFNSPLHF. CDR3 nucleotide sequence: TGTGCCAGCAGCTTAGAGACCACCTTTAATTCACCCCTCCACTTT.

On this clonotype itself: This may be a read error, as it is one base from a much larger clone. The chain uses TRBV28 and TRBJ1-1; 7 positions match TRBD1. Germline trimming cut 5 bases from V and 3 bases from J; bases unmatched to any gene: 6. The CDR3 runs 14 residues. Germline V gene lookup returns CDR1 MDHEN and CDR2 SYDVKM. CDR3 sequence reads: CASSHRDRYTEAFF. The CDR3 bases are TGTGCCAGCAGTCACCGGGACAGATACACTGAAGCTTTCTTT. Based on the CDR3 plus reference TRBV28 and TRBJ1-1, the full variable domain is DVKVTQSSRYLVKRTGEKVFLECVQDMDHENMFWYRQDPGLGLRLIYFSYDVKMKEKGDIPEGYSVSREKKERFSLILESASTNQTSMYLCASSHRDRYTEAFFGQGTRLTVV.

This clonotype has more than one count but fewer than ten. The chain couples TRBV5-1 to TRBJ1-1; D not certain. Germline V gives CDR1 SGHRS, CDR2 YFSETQ. CDR3 size: 14 residues. V was trimmed by 1 base and J by 4 bases, leaving 11 bases between them. The CDR3 region is CASSLNQLRTEAFF. The CDR3 DNA reads as TGCGCCAGCAGCTTGAACCAGCTTCGCACTGAAGCTTTCTTT.

This clonotype appeared many times. V gene TRBV19 combines with J gene TRBJ1-1; TRBD1 might be the D (6 bases). The V gene's germline CDR1 is LNHDA and CDR2 SQIVND (reference sequence). The CDR3 is 14 amino acids. Trimming took off 5 bases at V and 0 bases at J, with 10 bases between the two ends. CDR3 in DNA: TGTGCCAGTAGTCCTAACAGGGTGAACACTGAAGCTTTCTTT. Translation: CASSPNRVNTEAFF. Looking up the rest from reference TRBV19 and TRBJ1-1 gives the full variable domain: DGGITQSPKYLFRKEGQNVTLSCEQNLNHDAMYWYRQDPGQGLRLIYYSQIVNDFQKGDIAEGYSVSREKKESFPLTVTSAQKNPTAFYLCASSPNRVNTEAFFGQGTRLTVV.

This clonotype was seen at least ten times. The V and J genes are TRBV7-8 and TRBJ2-7; D unclear. This CDR3 is 14 amino acids long. V lost 7 bases and J 4 bases, leaving 17 bases between the germline ends. From germline, CDR1 is SGHVS and CDR2 FQNEAQ. The CDR3 loop is CASTYGVVPYEQYF. In DNA, the CDR3 is TGTGCCAGCACTTATGGAGTGGTACCATACGAGCAGTACTTC.

This clonotype was recorded a few times. It may be a read error: a sequence one base away is much more abundant. The V and J genes are TRBV7-9 and TRBJ2-5; a possible D gene is TRBD1 (5 bases). This CDR3 contains 12 residues. The V gene lost 6 bases and the J gene lost 5 bases, with 10 bases spanning the gap. Germline CDR1 reads SEHNR; CDR2 reads FQNEAQ (reference sequence). This chain's CDR3 is CASSPRAETQYF. The CDR3 coding sequence is TGTGCCAGCAGTCCCAGGGCGGAGACCCAGTACTTC.

This clonotype was seen repeatedly, ten times or more. The chain has TRBV14 and TRBJ2-3; either TRBD1 or TRBD2 may supply D (5 bases each). Trimming took off 3 bases at V and 0 bases at J, with 10 bases between the two ends. The CDR3 sequence is 15 residues long. CDR1 is SGHDN and CDR2 is FVKESK in the germline V gene. CDR3 DNA sequence: TGTGCCAGCAGCCAGGGGGTCTCTAGCACAGATACGCAGTATTTT. As protein: CASSQGVSSTDTQYF.

A few counts support this clonotype. The chain uses TRBV6-2 or TRBV6-3 and TRBJ2-7; D possibly corresponds to TRBD1 (6 bases). The germline V gene has CDR1 MNHEY and CDR2 SVGEGT. V lost 2 bases and J 2 bases, leaving 16 bases between the germline ends. The CDR3 sequence is 16 residues long. CDR3 in DNA: TGTGCCAGCAGTTACGGACTGTCGACAGGTCCCTACGAGCAGTACGTC. Residues: CASSYGLSTGPYEQYV.

Points on this clonotype: The germline gene is not matched at one end of the junction; a read error may be the cause. The chain is built from TRBV7-4 and TRBJ2-5; D is unclear. From germline, CDR1 is SGHVT and CDR2 SQSDAQ. The CDR3 spans 11 residues. The CDR3, as DNA: TGTGCCAACAGCTCAGAAGAGACCCAGTACTTC. Amino acids: CANSSEETQYF.

J is TRBJ1-2 and V is TRBV2, with a tentative D call TRBD1 (6 bases). This CDR3 spans 16 amino acids. Trimming removed 4 bases from V and 0 bases from J, with 15 bases in between. Germline V lookup: CDR1 SNHLY, CDR2 FYNNEI. The CDR3 coding sequence is TGTGCCAGCAGTGGGTGGGACAAGGGAACTAACTATGGCTACACCTTC. Translated: CASSGWDKGTNYGYTF.

This sequence joins TRBV6-5 and TRBJ2-1; no clear D gene. V lost 5 bases to trimming and J lost 4 bases, with 12 bases between them. In germline, CDR1 is MNHEY, CDR2 SVGAGI. The CDR3 sequence is 14 residues long. This CDR3 reads CASSRRERYNEQFF. For the CDR3, the DNA is TGTGCCAGCAGTAGAAGGGAAAGGTACAATGAGCAGTTCTTC.

This clonotype has just a few counts. The chain has TRBV4-1 and TRBJ2-1; tentative D call: TRBD1 (5 bases). The CDR3 totals 15 residues. CDR1 and CDR2 from the germline V gene are MGHRA and YSYEKL. Trimming took 0 bases from V and 7 from J, leaving 13 bases between them. The CDR3 DNA follows: TGCGCCAGCAGCCAAGATAGGGGCCCAAGTAATGAGCAGTTCTTC. It is translated as CASSQDRGPSNEQFF.

In its sample, this clonotype was seen many times. The rearrangement uses TRBV19 and TRBJ1-1; D is undetermined. V was pared by 1 base and J by 2 bases, with 5 bases between. In germline, CDR1 is LNHDA, CDR2 SQIVND (reference sequence). The CDR3 is 13 residues long. CDR3 sequence (DNA): TGTGCCAGTAGTATAGTGGTAAACACTGAAGCTTTCTTT. Amino acid sequence: CASSIVVNTEAFF.

Many counts were recorded for this clonotype. The rearrangement joins TRBV7-6 to TRBJ2-1, with D perhaps matching TRBD1 (6 bases). Germline V gene lookup returns CDR1 SGHVS and CDR2 FNYEAQ. V lost 1 base to trimming and J lost 8 bases, with 9 bases between them. CDR3 length: 13 residues. CDR3 nucleotide sequence: TGTGCCAGCAGCTTAGAGACAGGCTATGAGCAGTTCTTC. It is translated as CASSLETGYEQFF.